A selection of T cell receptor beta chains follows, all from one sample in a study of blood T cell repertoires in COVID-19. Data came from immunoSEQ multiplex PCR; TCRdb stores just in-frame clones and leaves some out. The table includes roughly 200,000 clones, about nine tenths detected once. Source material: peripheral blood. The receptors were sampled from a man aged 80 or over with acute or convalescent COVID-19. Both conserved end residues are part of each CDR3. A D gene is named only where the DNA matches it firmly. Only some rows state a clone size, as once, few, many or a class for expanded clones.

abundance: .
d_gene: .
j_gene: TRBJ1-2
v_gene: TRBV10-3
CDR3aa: CAISETALNYGYTF
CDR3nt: TGTGCCATCAGTGAGACAGCCCTTAACTATGGCTACACCTTC

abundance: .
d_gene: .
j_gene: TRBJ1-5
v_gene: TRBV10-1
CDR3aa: CASSERRDQPQHF
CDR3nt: TGCGCCAGCAGTGAAAGGAGGGATCAGCCCCAGCATTTT

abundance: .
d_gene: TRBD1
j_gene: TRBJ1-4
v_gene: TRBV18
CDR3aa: CASSQIAGTGINEKLFF
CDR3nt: TGTGCCAGCTCACAGATAGCCGGGACAGGGATTAATGAAAAACTGTTTTTT

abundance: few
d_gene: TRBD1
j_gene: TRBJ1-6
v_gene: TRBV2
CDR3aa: CASSDLGQGVSPLHF
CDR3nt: TGTGCCAGCAGTGACCTGGGACAGGGGGTTTCACCCCTCCACTTT

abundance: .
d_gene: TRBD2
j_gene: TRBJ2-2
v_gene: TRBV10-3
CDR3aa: CAIKGTSGTRDTGELFF
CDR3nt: TGTGCCATCAAAGGGACTAGCGGGACCCGGGACACCGGGGAGCTGTTTTTT

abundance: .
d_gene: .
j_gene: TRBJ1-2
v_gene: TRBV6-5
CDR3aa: CASSTGLNYGYTF
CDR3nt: TGTGCCAGCAGTACGGGACTTAACTATGGCTACACCTTC

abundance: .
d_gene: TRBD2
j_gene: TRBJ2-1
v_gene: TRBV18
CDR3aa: CASSRTQLAGGRGDEQFF
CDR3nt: TGTGCCAGCTCACGGACACAATTAGCGGGAGGGCGAGGGGATGAGCAGTTCTTC

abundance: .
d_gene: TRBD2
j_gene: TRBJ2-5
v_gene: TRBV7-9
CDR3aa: CASSSSGTRVQETQYF
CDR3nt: TGTGCCAGCAGCTCCAGCGGGACTAGGGTCCAAGAGACCCAGTACTTC

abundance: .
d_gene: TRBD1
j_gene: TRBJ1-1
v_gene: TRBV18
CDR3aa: CASSPRTGQDTEAFF
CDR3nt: TGTGCCAGCTCACCACGGACAGGGCAGGACACTGAAGCTTTCTTT

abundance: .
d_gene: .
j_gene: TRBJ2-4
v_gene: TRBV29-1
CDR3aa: CSVEGAASKNIQYF
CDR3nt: TGCAGCGTTGAAGGTGCCGCCAGCAAAAACATTCAGTACTTC

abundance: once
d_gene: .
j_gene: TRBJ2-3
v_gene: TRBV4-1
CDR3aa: CASSQGDPRSGSTDTQYF
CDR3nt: TGCGCCAGCAGCCAAGGGGACCCCCGGAGCGGGAGCACAGATACGCAGTATTTT

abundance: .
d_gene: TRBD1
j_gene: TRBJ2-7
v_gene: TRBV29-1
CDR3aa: CSAGDRVGEQYF
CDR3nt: TGCAGCGCGGGGGACAGGGTGGGCGAGCAGTACTTC

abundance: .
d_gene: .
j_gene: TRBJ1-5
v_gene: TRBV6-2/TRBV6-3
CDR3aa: CASSSLGLLKGISNQPQHF
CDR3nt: TGTGCCAGCAGTTCTCTAGGTTTGTTGAAAGGAATTAGCAATCAGCCCCAGCATTTT

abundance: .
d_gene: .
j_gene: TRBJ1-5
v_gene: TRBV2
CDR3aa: CASSGPGYNQPQHF
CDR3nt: TGTGCCAGCAGCGGACCAGGGTACAATCAGCCCCAGCATTTT

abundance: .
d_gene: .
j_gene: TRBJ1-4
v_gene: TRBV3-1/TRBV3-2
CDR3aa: CASSQDRDEKLFF
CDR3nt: TGTGCCAGCAGCCAAGATCGGGATGAAAAACTGTTTTTT

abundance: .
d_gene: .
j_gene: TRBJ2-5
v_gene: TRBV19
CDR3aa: CASTPSRAETQYF
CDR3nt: TGTGCCAGTACCCCTAGCCGAGCGGAGACCCAGTACTTC

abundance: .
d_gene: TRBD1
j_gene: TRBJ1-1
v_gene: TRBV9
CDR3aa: CASSVAGTGFTEAFF
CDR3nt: TGTGCCAGCAGCGTAGCAGGGACAGGGTTTACTGAAGCTTTCTTT

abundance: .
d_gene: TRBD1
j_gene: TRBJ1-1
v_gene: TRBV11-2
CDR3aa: CASSYETGIGTEAFF
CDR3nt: TGTGCCAGCAGCTACGAGACAGGGATCGGCACTGAAGCTTTCTTT

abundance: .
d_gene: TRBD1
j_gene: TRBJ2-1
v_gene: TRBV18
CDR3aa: CASSPNQGDNEQFF
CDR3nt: TGTGCCAGCTCACCAAATCAGGGGGACAATGAGCAGTTCTTC

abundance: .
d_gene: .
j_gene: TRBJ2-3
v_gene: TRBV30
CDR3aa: CAWRRGNTDTQYF
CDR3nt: TGTGCCTGGAGGCGGGGAAACACAGATACGCAGTATTTT

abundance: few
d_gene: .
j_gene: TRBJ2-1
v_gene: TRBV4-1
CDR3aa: CASSQAQVVGHNEQFF
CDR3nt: TGCGCCAGCAGCCAAGCTCAGGTAGTCGGTCACAATGAGCAGTTCTTC

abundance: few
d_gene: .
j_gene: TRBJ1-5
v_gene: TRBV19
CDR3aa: CASSIDLLQPQHF
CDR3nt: TGTGCCAGTAGTATAGATCTACTACAGCCCCAGCATTTT

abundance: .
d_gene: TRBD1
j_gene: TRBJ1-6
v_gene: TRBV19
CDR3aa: CASSIVLRDRSPPLHF
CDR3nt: TGTGCCAGTAGTATAGTTCTCCGGGACAGGAGTCCACCCCTCCACTTT

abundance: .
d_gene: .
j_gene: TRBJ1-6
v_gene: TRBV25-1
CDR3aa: CASSASGHLGSPLHF
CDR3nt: TGTGCCAGCAGTGCCTCAGGCCACCTTGGGTCACCCCTCCACTTT

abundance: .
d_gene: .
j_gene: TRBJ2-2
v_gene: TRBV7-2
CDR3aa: CASSLALTGELFF
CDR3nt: TGTGCCAGCAGCTTAGCACTTACCGGGGAGCTGTTTTTT

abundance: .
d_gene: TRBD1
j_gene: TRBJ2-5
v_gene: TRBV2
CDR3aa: CASRDTGGALETQYF
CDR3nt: TGTGCCAGCAGGGACACAGGGGGCGCTTTGGAGACCCAGTACTTC

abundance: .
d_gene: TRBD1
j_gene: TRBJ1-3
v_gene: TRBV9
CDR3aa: CASSVRDRAGNTIYF
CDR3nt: TGTGCCAGCAGCGTAAGGGACAGGGCTGGAAACACCATATATTTT

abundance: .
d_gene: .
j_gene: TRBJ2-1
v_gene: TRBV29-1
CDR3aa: CSVDPGSSYNEQFF
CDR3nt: TGCAGCGTTGACCCCGGGAGCTCCTACAATGAGCAGTTCTTC

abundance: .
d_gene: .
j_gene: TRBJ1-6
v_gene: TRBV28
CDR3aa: CASSLGGGDTLHF
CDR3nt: TGTGCCAGCAGTTTAGGCGGCGGGGATACCCTCCACTTT

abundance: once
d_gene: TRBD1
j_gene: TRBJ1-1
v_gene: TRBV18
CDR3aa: CASSRGTGTNTEAFF
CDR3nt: TGTGCCAGCTCACGGGGGACAGGGACGAACACTGAAGCTTTCTTT

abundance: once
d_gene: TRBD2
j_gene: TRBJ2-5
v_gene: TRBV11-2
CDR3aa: CASSPLWGGSLETQYF
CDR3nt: TGTGCCAGCAGCCCCCTATGGGGCGGGAGTTTGGAGACCCAGTACTTC

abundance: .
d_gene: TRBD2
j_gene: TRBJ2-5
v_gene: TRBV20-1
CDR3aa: CSASLAGVQETQYF
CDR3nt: TGCAGTGCTAGTCTAGCGGGGGTTCAAGAGACCCAGTACTTC

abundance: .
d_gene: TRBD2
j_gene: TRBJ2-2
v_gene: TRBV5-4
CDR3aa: CGGTSGPTGELFF
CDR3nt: TGTGGGGGGACTAGCGGTCCTACCGGGGAGCTGTTTTTT

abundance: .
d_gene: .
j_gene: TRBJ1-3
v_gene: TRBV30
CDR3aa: CAWSLGGQSKDTIYF
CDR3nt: TGTGCCTGGAGCCTCGGGGGGCAGTCGAAGGACACCATATATTTT

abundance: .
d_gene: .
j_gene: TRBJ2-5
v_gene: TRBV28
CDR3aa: CASSLGGANQETQYF
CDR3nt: TGTGCCAGCAGTTTAGGGGGGGCCAACCAAGAGACCCAGTACTTC

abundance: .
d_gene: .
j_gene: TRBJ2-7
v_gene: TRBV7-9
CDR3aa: CASSLVAVTYEQYF
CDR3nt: TGTGCCAGCAGCTTGGTCGCAGTCACCTACGAGCAGTACTTC

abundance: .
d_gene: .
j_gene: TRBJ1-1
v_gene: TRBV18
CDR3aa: CASSPAKGSGTEAFF
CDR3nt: TGTGCCAGCTCACCAGCGAAGGGGTCGGGCACTGAAGCTTTCTTT

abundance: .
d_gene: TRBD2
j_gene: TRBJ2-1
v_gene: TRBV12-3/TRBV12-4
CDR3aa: CASTAGGYNEQFF
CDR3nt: TGTGCCAGCACCGCGGGAGGGTACAATGAGCAGTTCTTC

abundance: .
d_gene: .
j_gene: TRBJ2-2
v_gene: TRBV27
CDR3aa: CASSLSPSIPGELFF
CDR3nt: TGTGCCAGCAGTTTATCCCCGAGTATCCCCGGGGAGCTGTTTTTT

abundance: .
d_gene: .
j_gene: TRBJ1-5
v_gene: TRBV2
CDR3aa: CASSEEGRAAQPQHF
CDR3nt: TGTGCCAGCAGTGAGGAGGGCAGGGCAGCTCAGCCCCAGCATTTT

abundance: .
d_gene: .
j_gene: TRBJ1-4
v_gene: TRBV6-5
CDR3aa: CASSRQAYEKLFF
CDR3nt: TGTGCCAGCAGCCGACAAGCTTATGAAAAACTGTTTTTT

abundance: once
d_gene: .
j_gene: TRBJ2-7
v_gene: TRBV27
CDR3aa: CASNRASYEQYF
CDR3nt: TGTGCCAGCAACAGGGCCTCCTACGAGCAGTACTTC

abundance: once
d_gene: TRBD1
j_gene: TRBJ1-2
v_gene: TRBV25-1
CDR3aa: CASSGRGRSLTGGYTF
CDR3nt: TGTGCCAGCAGTGGCAGGGGGCGATCCCTTACGGGGGGCTACACCTTC

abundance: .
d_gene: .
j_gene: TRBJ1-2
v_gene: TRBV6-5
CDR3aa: CASTSANYGYTF
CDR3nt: TGTGCCAGCACCTCAGCTAACTATGGCTACACCTTC

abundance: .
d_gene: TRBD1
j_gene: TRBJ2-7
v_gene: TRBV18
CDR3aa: CASSPGTGSSYEQYF
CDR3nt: TGTGCCAGCTCACCAGGGACAGGAAGCTCCTACGAGCAGTACTTC

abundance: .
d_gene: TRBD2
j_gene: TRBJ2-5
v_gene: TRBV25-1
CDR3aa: CASGRTSGGTQYF
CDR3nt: TGTGCCAGCGGCCGGACTAGCGGTGGGACCCAGTACTTC

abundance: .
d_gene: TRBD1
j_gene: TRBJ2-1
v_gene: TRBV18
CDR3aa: CASSPLGTGNYNEQFF
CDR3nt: TGTGCCAGCTCACCACTCGGGACAGGGAACTACAATGAGCAGTTCTTC

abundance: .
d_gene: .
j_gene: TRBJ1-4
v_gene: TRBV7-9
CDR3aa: CASSLGATNEKLFF
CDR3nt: TGTGCCAGCAGCTTAGGAGCAACTAATGAAAAACTGTTTTTT

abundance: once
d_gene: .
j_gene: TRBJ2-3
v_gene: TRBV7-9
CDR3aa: CASSFSLDTQYF
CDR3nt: TGTGCCAGCAGCTTTTCCTTGGATACGCAGTATTTT

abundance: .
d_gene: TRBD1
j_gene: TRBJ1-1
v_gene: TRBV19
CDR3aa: CASSSTGYTEAFF
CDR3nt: TGTGCCAGTAGCTCGACAGGGTACACTGAAGCTTTCTTT

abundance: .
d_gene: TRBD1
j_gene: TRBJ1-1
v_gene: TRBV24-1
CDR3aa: CATRATGRTTEAFF
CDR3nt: TGTGCCACCAGAGCGACAGGGAGGACCACTGAAGCTTTCTTT